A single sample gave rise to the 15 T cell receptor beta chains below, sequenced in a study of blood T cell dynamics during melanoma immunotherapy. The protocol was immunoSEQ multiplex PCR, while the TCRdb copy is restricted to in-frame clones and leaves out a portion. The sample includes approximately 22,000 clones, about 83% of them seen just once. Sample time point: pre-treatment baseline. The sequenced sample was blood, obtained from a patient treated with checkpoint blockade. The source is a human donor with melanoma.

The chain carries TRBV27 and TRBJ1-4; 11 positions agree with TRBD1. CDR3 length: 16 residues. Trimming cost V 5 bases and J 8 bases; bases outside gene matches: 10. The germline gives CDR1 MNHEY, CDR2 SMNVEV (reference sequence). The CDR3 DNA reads TGTGCCAGCAGTCTCGGACAGGGGGCTTATCGGGAAAAACTGTTTTTT. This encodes CASSLGQGAYREKLFF.

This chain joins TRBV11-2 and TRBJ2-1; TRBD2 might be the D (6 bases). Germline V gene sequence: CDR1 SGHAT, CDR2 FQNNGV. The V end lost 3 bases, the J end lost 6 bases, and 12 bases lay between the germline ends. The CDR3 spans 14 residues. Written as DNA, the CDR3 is TGTGCCAGCAGCTTGGGGGGAGATGGCAATGAGCAGTTCTTC. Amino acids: CASSLGGDGNEQFF. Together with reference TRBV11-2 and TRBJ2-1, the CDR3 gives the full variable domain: EAGVAQSPRYKIIEKRQSVAFWCNPISGHATLYWYQQILGQGPKLLIQFQNNGVVDDSQLPKDRFSAERLKGVDSTLKIQPAKLEDSAVYLCASSLGGDGNEQFFGPGTRLTVL.

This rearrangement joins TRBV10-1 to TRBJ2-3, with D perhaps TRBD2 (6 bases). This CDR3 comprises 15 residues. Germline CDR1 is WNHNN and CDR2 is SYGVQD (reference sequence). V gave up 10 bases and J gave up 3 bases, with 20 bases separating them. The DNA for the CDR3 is TGCGCCAACAACCTTTTTGGCGGGGAAACAGATACGCAGTATTTT. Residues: CANNLFGGETDTQYF.

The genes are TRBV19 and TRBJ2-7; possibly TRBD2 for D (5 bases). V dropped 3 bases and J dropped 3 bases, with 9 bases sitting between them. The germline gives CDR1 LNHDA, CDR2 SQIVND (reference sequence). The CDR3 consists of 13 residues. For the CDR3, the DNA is TGTGCCAGTAGTATCCAAGGGAGCTACGAGCAGTACTTC. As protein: CASSIQGSYEQYF.

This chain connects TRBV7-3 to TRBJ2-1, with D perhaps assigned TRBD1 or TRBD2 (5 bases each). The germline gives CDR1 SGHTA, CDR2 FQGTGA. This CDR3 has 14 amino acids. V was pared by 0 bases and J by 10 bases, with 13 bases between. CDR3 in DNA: TGTGCCAGCAGCTTAACGTTGGGACCTACGGAGCAGTTCTTC. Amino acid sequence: CASSLTLGPTEQFF.

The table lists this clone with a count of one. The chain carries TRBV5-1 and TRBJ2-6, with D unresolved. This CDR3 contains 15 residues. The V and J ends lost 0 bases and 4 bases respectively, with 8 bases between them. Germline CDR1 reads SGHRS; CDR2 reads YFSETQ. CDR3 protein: CASSLGAQGANVLTF. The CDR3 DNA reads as TGCGCCAGCAGCTTGGGGGCTCAAGGGGCCAACGTCCTGACTTTC.

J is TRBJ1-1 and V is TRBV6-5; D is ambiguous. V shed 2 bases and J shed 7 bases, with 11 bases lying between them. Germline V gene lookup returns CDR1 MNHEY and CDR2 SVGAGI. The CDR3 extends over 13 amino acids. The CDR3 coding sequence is TGTGCCAGCAGTTACCTGGCGGGCAATGAAGCTTTCTTT. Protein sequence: CASSYLAGNEAFF.

The CDR3 spells CASSLSLFGSANTGELFF. The CDR3 DNA reads TGTGCCAGCAGCTTATCCCTTTTCGGGAGCGCGAACACCGGGGAGCTGTTTTTT. The genes are TRBV11-2 and TRBJ2-2; TRBD2 might be the D (6 bases). Trimming pared 2 bases from V and 0 bases from J, leaving 16 bases between. Germline V lookup: CDR1 SGHAT, CDR2 FQNNGV. CDR3 length: 18 amino acids. The full variable domain, with the rest looked up from reference TRBV11-2 and TRBJ2-2, is EAGVAQSPRYKIIEKRQSVAFWCNPISGHATLYWYQQILGQGPKLLIQFQNNGVVDDSQLPKDRFSAERLKGVDSTLKIQPAKLEDSAVYLCASSLSLFGSANTGELFFGEGSRLTVL.

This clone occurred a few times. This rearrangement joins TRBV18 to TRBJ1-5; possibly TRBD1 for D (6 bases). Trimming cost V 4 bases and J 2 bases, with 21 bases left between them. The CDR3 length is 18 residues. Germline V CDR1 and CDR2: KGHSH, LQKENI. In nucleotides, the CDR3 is TGTGCCAGCTCACATATCGGACAGTACCCAATTCGCAATCAGCCCCAGCATTTT. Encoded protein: CASSHIGQYPIRNQPQHF. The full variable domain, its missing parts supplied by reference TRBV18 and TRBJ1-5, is NAGVMQNPRHLVRRRGQEARLRCSPMKGHSHVYWYRQLPEEGLKFMVYLQKENIIDESGMPKERFSAEFPKEGPSILRIQQVVRGDSAAYFCASSHIGQYPIRNQPQHFGDGTRLSIL.

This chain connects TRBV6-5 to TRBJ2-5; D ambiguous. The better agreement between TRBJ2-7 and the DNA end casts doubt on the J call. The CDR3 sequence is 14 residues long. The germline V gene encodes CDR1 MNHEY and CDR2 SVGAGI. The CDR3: CASSYWGPSYEQYF. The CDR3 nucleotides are TGTGCCAGCAGTTACTGGGGTCCCTCCTACGAGCAGTACTTC.

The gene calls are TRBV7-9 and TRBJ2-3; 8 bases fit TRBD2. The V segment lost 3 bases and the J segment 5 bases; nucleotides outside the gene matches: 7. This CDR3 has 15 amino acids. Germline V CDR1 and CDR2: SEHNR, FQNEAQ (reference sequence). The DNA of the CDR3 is TGTGCCAGCAGCTTGGGAGCGGGAGTTGGAGATACGCAGTATTTT. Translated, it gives CASSLGAGVGDTQYF.

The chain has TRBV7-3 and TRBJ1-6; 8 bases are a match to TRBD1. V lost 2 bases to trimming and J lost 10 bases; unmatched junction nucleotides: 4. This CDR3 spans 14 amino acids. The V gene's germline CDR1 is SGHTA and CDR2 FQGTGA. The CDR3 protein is CASSLRQGSSPLHF. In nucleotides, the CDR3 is TGTGCCAGCAGCTTACGACAGGGGTCATCACCCCTCCACTTT.

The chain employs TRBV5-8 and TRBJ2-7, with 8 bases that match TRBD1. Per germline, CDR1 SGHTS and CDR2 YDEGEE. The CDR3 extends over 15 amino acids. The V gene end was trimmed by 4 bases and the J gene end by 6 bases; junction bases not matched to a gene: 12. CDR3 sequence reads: CASSLSGTGTSEQYF. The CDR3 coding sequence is TGTGCCAGCAGCCTATCCGGGACAGGTACTTCCGAGCAGTACTTC. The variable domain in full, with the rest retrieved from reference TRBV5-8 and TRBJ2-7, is EAGVTQSPTHLIKTRGQQATLRCSPISGHTSVYWYQQALGLGLQFLLWYDEGEERNRGNFPPRFSGRQFPNYSSELNVNALELEDSALYLCASSLSGTGTSEQYFGPGTRLTVT.

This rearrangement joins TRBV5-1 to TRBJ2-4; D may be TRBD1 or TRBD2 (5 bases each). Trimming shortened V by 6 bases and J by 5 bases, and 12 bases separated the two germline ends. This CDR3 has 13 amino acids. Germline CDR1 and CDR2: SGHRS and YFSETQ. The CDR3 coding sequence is TGCGCCAGCACGGGGACCTCCGAAAACATTCAGTACTTC. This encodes CASTGTSENIQYF. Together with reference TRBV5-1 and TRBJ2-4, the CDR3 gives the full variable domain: KAGVTQTPRYLIKTRGQQVTLSCSPISGHRSVSWYQQTPGQGLQFLFEYFSETQRNKGNFPGRFSGRQFSNSRSEMNVSTLELGDSALYLCASTGTSENIQYFGAGTRLSVL.

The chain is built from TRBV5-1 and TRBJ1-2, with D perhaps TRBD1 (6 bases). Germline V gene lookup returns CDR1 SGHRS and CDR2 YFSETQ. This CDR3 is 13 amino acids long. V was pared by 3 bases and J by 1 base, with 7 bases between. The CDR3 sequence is CASSWDNNYGYTF. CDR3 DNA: TGCGCCAGCAGCTGGGACAATAACTATGGCTACACCTTC.